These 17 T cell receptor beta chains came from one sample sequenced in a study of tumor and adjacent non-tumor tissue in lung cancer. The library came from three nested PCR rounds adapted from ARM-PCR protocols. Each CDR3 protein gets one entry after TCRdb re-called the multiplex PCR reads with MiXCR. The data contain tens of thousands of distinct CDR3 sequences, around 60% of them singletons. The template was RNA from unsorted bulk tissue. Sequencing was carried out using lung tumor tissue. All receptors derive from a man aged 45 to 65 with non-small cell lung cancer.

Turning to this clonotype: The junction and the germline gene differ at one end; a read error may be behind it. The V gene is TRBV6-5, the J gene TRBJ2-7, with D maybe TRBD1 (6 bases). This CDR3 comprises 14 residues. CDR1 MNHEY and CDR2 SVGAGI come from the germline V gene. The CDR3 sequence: CVSSYRDQYYEQYF. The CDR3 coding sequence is TGTGTCAGCAGTTACAGGGACCAATATTACGAGCAGTACTTC.

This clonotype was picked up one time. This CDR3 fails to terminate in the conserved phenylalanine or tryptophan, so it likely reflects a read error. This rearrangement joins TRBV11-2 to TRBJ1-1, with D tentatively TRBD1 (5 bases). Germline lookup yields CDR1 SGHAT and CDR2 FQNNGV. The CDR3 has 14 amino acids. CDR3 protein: CARSLLGVGTKAFL. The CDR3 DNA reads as TGTGCCAGAAGCTTGTTAGGGGTCGGGACTAAAGCTTTCTTA.

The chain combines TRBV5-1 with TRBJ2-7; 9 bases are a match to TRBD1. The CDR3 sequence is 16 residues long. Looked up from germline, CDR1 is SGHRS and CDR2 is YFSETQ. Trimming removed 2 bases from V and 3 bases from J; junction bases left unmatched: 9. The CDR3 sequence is CASSLVAGQGLYEQYF. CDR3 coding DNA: TGCGCCAGCAGCTTAGTGGCGGGACAGGGACTCTACGAGCAGTACTTC.

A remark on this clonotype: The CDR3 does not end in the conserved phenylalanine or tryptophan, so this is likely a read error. The DNA for the CDR3 is TGTGCCAGCAGCTTAGATGTCCAGGGTGCCGACCAGTACCTC. Amino acids: CASSLDVQGADQYL. V usage is TRBV11-2 and J usage is TRBJ2-7, with D possibly TRBD1 on 5 matching bases. Trimming pared 0 bases from V and 10 bases from J, leaving 16 bases between. Germline values: CDR1 SGHAT, CDR2 FQNNGV. The CDR3 loop spans 14 amino acids.

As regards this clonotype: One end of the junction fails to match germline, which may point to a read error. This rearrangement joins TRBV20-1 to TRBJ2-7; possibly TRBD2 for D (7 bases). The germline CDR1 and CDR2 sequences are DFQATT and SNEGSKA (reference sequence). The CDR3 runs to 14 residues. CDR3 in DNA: TGCAGTTCTAGCATCCGGGGGGCTAGGGGCGAGCAGTACTTC. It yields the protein CSSSIRGARGEQYF.

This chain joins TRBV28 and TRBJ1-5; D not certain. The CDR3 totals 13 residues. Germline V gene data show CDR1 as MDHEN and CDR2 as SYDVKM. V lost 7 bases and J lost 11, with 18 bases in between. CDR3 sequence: CASKVAGYQAQHF. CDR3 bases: TGTGCCAGCAAAGTGGCGGGATACCAGGCCCAGCATTTT.

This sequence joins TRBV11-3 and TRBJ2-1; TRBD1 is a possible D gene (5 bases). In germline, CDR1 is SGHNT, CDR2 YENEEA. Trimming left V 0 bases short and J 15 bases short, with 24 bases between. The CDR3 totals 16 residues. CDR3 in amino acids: CASSLEGRTLYNGRFF. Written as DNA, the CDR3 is TGTGCCAGCAGCTTAGAGGGGCGGACCCTTTACAATGGGCGGTTCTTC.

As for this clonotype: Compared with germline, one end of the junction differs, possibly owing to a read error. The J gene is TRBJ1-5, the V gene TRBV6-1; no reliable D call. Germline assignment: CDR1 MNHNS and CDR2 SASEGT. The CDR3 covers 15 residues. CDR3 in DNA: TGTGCCAGCAGTGAAGGCAAATTTAGCAATCAGAACCAGCATTTC. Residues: CASSEGKFSNQNQHF.

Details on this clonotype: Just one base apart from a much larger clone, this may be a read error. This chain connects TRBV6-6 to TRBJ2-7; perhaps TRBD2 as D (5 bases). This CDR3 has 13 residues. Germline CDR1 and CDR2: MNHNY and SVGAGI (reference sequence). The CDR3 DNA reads TGTGCCAGCAGTTACAGCAGCGACTACGAGCACTACTTC. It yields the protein CASSYSSDYEHYF.

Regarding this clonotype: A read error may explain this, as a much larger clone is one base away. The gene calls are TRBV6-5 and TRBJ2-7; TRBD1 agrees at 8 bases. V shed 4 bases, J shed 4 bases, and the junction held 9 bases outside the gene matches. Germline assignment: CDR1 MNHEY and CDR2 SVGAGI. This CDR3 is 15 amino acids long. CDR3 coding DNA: TGTGCCAGCAGTTTCACTCCGGACAGGGTATACGAGCAGTACTTC. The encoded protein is CASSFTPDRVYEQYF.

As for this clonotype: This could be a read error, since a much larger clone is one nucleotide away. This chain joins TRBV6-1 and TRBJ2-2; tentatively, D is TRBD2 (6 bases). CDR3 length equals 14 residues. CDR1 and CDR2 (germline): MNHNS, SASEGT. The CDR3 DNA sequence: TGTGCCAGCAGCACAGGATTGAACACCGGGGGGCTGTTTTTT. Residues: CASSTGLNTGGLFF.

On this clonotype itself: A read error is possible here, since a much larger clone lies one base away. CDR3 region: CASTEQAAQENQYF. DNA of the CDR3: TGTGCCAGCACCGAGCAGGCAGCCCAAGAGAACCAGTACTTC. J is TRBJ2-5 and V is TRBV11-2, with D unclear. This CDR3 region has 14 residues. Per germline, CDR1 SGHAT and CDR2 FQNNGV. Looking up the rest from reference TRBV11-2 and TRBJ2-5 gives the full variable domain: EAGVAQSPRYKIIEKRQSVAFWCNPISGHATLYWYQQILGQGPKLLIQFQNNGVVDDSQLPKDRFSAERLKGVDSTLKIQPAKLEDSAVYLCASTEQAAQENQYFGPGTRLLVL.

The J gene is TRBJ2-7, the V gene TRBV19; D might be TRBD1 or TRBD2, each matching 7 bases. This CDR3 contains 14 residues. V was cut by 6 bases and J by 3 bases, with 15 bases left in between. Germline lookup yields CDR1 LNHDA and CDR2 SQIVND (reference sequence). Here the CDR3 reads CASSQGGNLYEQYF. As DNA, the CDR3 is TGTGCCAGTAGCCAGGGGGGGAATCTCTACGAGCAGTACTTC.

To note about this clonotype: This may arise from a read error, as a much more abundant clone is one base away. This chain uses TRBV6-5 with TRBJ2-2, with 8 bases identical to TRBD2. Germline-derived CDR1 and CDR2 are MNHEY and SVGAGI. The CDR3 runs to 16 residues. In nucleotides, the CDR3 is TGTGGCAGCAGCCCTCGGAGCGGGGGGAACACCGGGGAGCTGTTTTTT. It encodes CGSSPRSGGNTGELFF.

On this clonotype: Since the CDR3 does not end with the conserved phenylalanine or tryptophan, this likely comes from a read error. CDR3 coding DNA: TGCGCCAGCAGCCCCGCTGGGGTGGCCAACGCCGGGGAGCTGTTTTAT. It encodes CASSPAGVANAGELFY. V is TRBV10-2 and J is TRBJ2-2; D not certain. Germline assignment: CDR1 WSHSY and CDR2 SAAADI. The CDR3 covers 16 residues. V lost 6 bases to trimming and J lost 6 bases, with 20 bases between them.

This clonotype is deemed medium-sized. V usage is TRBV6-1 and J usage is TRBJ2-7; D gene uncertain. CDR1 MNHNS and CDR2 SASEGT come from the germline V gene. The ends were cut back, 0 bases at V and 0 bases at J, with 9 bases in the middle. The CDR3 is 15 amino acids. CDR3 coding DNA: TGTGCCAGCAGTGAAGCTGTGAGTCTCTCCTACGAGCAGTACTTC. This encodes CASSEAVSLSYEQYF.

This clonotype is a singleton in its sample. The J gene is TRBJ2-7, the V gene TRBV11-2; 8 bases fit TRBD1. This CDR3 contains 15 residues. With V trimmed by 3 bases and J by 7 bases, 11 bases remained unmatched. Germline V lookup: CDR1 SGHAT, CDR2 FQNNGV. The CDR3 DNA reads TGTGCCAGCAGCTTTTACCTGACAGGGGTATCTGAGCAGTACTTC. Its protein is CASSFYLTGVSEQYF.